This T cell receptor beta chain was documented in a study of identical twins. In TCRdb, the 5' RACE reads were re-called with MiXCR into one record per CDR3 protein. Of approximately 500,000 distinct CDR3 sequences in the sample, less than 25% were seen once. The CDR3 extends over 14 amino acids. Germline V gene data show CDR1 as SQVTM and CDR2 as ANQGSEA. V lost 4 bases and J lost 4; bases outside the gene matches: 8. Separately, the same data were catalogued under a study of T cells expressing NK-cell markers.

The gene calls are TRBV29-1 and TRBJ2-5, with TRBD1 identical over 8 bases. This clonotype was obtained from a woman aged 18-29 years in good health. The sample taken for sequencing was CD4+ T cells sorted from blood. CDR3 DNA sequence: TGCAGCGTTGGGGGACAGGCGTTAGGAGAGACCCAGTACTTC. It yields the protein CSVGGQALGETQYF.